Below, 16 T cell receptor beta chains from the same sample are listed, as sequenced in a study of blood T cell repertoires in COVID-19. Clones were read by immunoSEQ multiplex PCR, and TCRdb kept only the in-frame ones, dropping some. Of about 180,000 clones listed, 70% to 90% are singletons. The specimen was peripheral blood. The receptors originated from a man in his forties or fifties with active or convalescent COVID-19.

This chain connects TRBV6-5 to TRBJ1-5; D perhaps matches TRBD1 (5 bases). The CDR3 has 14 residues. Deletions cut 6 bases from V and 7 bases from J, with 16 bases between. CDR1 is MNHEY, CDR2 SVGAGI, per germline. The CDR3 nucleotides read TGTGCCAGCAGCCCGCGTCAGTCAGGGCAGCCCCAGCATTTT. Protein sequence: CASSPRQSGQPQHF.

The CDR3 nucleotides read TGTGCCAGCAGTTTTCGGGGGAGGATTGAGACCCAGTACTTC. Protein: CASSFRGRIETQYF. V and J are TRBV28 and TRBJ2-5; a possible D gene is TRBD2 (6 bases). V dropped 3 bases and J dropped 5 bases, with 13 bases sitting between them. The CDR3 loop spans 14 amino acids. Germline V gene sequence: CDR1 MDHEN, CDR2 SYDVKM.

V usage is TRBV5-1 and J usage is TRBJ1-6; a weak D match, TRBD1 (5 bases). The CDR3 consists of 14 residues. The V end was cut by 4 bases, the J end by 7 bases, with 12 bases between. Germline V lookup: CDR1 SGHRS, CDR2 YFSETQ. This chain's CDR3 is CASSRGETNSPLHF. In DNA form, the CDR3 reads TGCGCCAGCAGCCGGGGGGAGACGAATTCACCCCTCCACTTT.

The chain couples TRBV6-2 or TRBV6-3 to TRBJ2-7; possible D gene TRBD1, 7 bases. The CDR3 runs to 16 residues. V dropped 3 bases and J dropped 4 bases, with 19 bases sitting between them. Germline assignment: CDR1 MNHEY and CDR2 SVGEGT. The CDR3 loop reads CASSYFPPGGLYEQYF. The CDR3 DNA reads as TGTGCCAGCAGTTATTTTCCCCCAGGGGGGCTATACGAGCAGTACTTC.

This rearrangement joins TRBV5-1 to TRBJ1-4; 7 positions agree with TRBD1. Looked up from germline, CDR1 is SGHRS and CDR2 is YFSETQ. The J segment lost 7 bases and the V segment lost 4 bases, leaving 4 bases of the junction unmatched. The CDR3 length is 13 residues. As DNA, the CDR3 is TGCGCCAGCAGCAGACGGACAGGTGAAAAACTGTTTTTT. Its protein product is CASSRRTGEKLFF. The whole variable domain, filled in from reference TRBV5-1 and TRBJ1-4, reads KAGVTQTPRYLIKTRGQQVTLSCSPISGHRSVSWYQQTPGQGLQFLFEYFSETQRNKGNFPGRFSGRQFSNSRSEMNVSTLELGDSALYLCASSRRTGEKLFFGSGTQLSVL.

This clone came up once. This chain joins TRBV5-1 and TRBJ2-1; D unresolved. Between the trimmed V and J ends, which lost 2 bases and 6 bases, there was a span of 12 bases. The CDR3 has 14 residues. The germline CDR1 and CDR2 sequences are SGHRS and YFSETQ. The CDR3 bases are TGCGCCAGCAGCTTAATTCGTAGTGGCAATGAGCAGTTCTTC. It yields the protein CASSLIRSGNEQFF. The full variable domain, rest sourced from reference TRBV5-1 and TRBJ2-1, is KAGVTQTPRYLIKTRGQQVTLSCSPISGHRSVSWYQQTPGQGLQFLFEYFSETQRNKGNFPGRFSGRQFSNSRSEMNVSTLELGDSALYLCASSLIRSGNEQFFGPGTRLTVL.

The chain is built from TRBV7-3 and TRBJ2-1, with unresolved D. Looked up from germline, CDR1 is SGHTA and CDR2 is FQGTGA. The V gene lost 2 bases and the J gene lost 7 bases, with 9 bases spanning the gap. The CDR3 runs to 13 residues. Here the CDR3 reads CASSLEERNEQFF. The CDR3 region has the DNA TGTGCCAGCAGCTTAGAGGAGAGGAATGAGCAGTTCTTC.

V gene TRBV30 combines with J gene TRBJ1-5; possible D gene TRBD1, 6 bases. Trimming stripped 3 bases from V and 4 bases from J, with 13 bases between. Germline assignment: CDR1 GTSNPN and CDR2 SVGIG (reference sequence). The CDR3 runs to 14 residues. The CDR3 loop is CAWRKGRGNQPQHF. The CDR3 bases are TGTGCCTGGAGGAAGGGCAGGGGTAATCAGCCCCAGCATTTT.

The genes are TRBV13 and TRBJ2-1; 9 bases map to TRBD2. The V segment lost 6 bases and the J segment 12 bases; nucleotides outside the gene matches: 18. The germline V gene encodes CDR1 PRHDT and CDR2 FYEKMQ (reference sequence). The CDR3 runs 16 residues. The CDR3 DNA reads as TGTGCCAGCAGTAGAATAAAGGGGGCCGGGACTAGCAGGCAGTTCTTC. It is translated as CASSRIKGAGTSRQFF.

The chain links TRBV11-2 to TRBJ1-1; 9 bases line up with TRBD1. J was trimmed by 2 bases and V by 4 bases; bases with no gene match: 8. The length of the CDR3 is 16 residues. CDR1 SGHAT and CDR2 FQNNGV come from the germline V gene. CDR3 DNA: TGTGCCAGCAGCTCACTACAGGGGGCCCCTAACACTGAAGCTTTCTTT. Amino acid sequence: CASSSLQGAPNTEAFF.

The count of this clone is one. This sequence joins TRBV3-1 (or the pseudogene TRBV3-2) and TRBJ2-1; 9 positions match TRBD1. Losses at the gene ends were 8 bases for V and 7 bases for J; bases not matched to a gene: 9. The V gene's germline CDR1 is LGHDT and CDR2 YNNKEL (reference sequence). The CDR3 totals 14 residues. CDR3 sequence (DNA): TGTGCCAGCTCCGACAGGGGGAAAAGGAATGAGCAGTTCTTC. Protein: CASSDRGKRNEQFF.

This sequence joins TRBV29-1 and TRBJ2-1; 8 bases fit TRBD2. The CDR3 contains 14 residues. The junction had 3 bases not matched to a gene; V was cut back by 3 bases and J by 2 bases. Germline CDR1 SQVTM, CDR2 ANQGSEA. The CDR3, as DNA: TGCAGCGTTGATAGCGGGACCGCCTACAATGAGCAGTTCTTC. Amino acid sequence: CSVDSGTAYNEQFF.

The CDR3 sequence is CASSLEQGKRSDTQYF. The DNA of the CDR3 is TGCGCCAGCAGCTTGGAGCAGGGTAAGAGGTCAGATACGCAGTATTTT. The rearrangement joins TRBV5-1 to TRBJ2-3, with D possibly being TRBD1 (5 bases). Germline V gives CDR1 SGHRS, CDR2 YFSETQ. V lost 0 bases and J 4 bases, leaving 15 bases between the germline ends. The CDR3 is made up of 16 amino acids.

The chain links TRBV7-2 to TRBJ2-3; 10 bases agree with TRBD2. The trim removed 7 bases at V and 1 base at J, leaving 5 bases unmatched. The CDR3 covers 15 residues. CDR1 is SGHTA and CDR2 is FQGNSA in the germline V gene. CDR3 in amino acids: CASTAGGIGTDTQYF. DNA of the CDR3: TGTGCCAGCACAGCGGGGGGGATTGGCACAGATACGCAGTATTTT.

This clone was detected a few times. This chain links TRBV9 with TRBJ1-5; D unclear. From germline, CDR1 is SGDLS and CDR2 YYNGEE. This CDR3 contains 15 residues. Trimming cost V 0 bases and J 1 base, with 8 bases left between them. The CDR3 is CASSVGSGSNQPQHF. CDR3 nucleotides: TGTGCCAGCAGCGTAGGGTCAGGCAGCAATCAGCCCCAGCATTTT. The full variable domain, completed using reference TRBV9 and TRBJ1-5, is DSGVTQTPKHLITATGQRVTLRCSPRSGDLSVYWYQQSLDQGLQFLIQYYNGEERAKGNILERFSAQQFPDLHSELNLSSLELGDSALYFCASSVGSGSNQPQHFGDGTRLSIL.

The J gene is TRBJ2-3, the V gene TRBV6-5, with 10 bases fitting TRBD2. The germline gives CDR1 MNHEY, CDR2 SVGAGI. Losses at the gene ends were 0 bases for V and 4 bases for J; bases not matched to a gene: 4. The CDR3 contains 16 residues. The chain's CDR3 is CASSYSSGGAPDTQYF. The CDR3 nucleotides are TGTGCCAGCAGTTACTCGAGCGGGGGGGCCCCAGATACGCAGTATTTT.